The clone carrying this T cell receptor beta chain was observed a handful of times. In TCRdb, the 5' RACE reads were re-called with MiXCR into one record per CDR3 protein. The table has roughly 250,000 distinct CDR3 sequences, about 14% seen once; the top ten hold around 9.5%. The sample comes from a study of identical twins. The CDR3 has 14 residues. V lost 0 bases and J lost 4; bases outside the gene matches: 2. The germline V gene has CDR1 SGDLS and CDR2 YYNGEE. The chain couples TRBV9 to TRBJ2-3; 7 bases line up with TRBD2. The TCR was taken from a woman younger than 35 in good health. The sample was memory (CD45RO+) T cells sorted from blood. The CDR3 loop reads CASSVGGRADTQYF. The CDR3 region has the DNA TGTGCCAGCAGCGTAGGTGGGAGGGCAGATACGCAGTATTTT. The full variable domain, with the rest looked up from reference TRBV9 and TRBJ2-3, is DSGVTQTPKHLITATGQRVTLRCSPRSGDLSVYWYQQSLDQGLQFLIQYYNGEERAKGNILERFSAQQFPDLHSELNLSSLELGDSALYFCASSVGGRADTQYFGPGTRLTVL.